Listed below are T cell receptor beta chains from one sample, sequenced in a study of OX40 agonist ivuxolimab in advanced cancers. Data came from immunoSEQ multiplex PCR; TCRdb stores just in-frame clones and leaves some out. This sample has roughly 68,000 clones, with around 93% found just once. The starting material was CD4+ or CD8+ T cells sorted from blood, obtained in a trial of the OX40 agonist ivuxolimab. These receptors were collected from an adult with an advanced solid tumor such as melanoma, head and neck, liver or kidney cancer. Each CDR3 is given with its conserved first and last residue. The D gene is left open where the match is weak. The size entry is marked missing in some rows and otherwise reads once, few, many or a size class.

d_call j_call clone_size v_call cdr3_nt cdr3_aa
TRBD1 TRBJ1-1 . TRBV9 TGTGCCAGCAGCCCAAGCCGGGACAGGGGCCCTAGGGACACTGAAGCTTTCTTT CASSPSRDRGPRDTEAFF
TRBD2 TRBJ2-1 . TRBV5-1 TGCGCCAGCAGCTTGACCTTAGCGGGGGGGCTCACTGAGCAGTTCTTC CASSLTLAGGLTEQFF
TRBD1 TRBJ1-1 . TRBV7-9 TGTGCCAGCAGCTTCTCGAACAGGGGGAACACTGAAGCTTTCTTT CASSFSNRGNTEAFF
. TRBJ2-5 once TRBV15 TGTGCCACCAGCAGAGACAGGGGAAAAGAGACCCAGTACTTC CATSRDRGKETQYF
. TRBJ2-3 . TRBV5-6 TGTGCCAGCGGACCTCGGAGGGGGGCGACAGATACGCAGTATTTT CASGPRRGATDTQYF
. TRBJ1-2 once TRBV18 TGTGCCAGCTCACCACCACACGGCGGAGTCGGCTACACCTTC CASSPPHGGVGYTF
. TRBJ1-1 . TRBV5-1 TGCGCCAGCAGCTTCCGGGCCACAGATATGAGCACTGAAGCTTTCTTT CASSFRATDMSTEAFF
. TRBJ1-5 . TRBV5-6 TGTGCCAGCAGCTTGGGGCAGGGTGGCAATCAGCCCCAGCATTTT CASSLGQGGNQPQHF
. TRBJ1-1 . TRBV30 TGTGCCTGGAGGGGGCGAAACACTGAAGCTTTCTTT CAWRGRNTEAFF
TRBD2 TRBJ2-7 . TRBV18 TGTGCCAGCTCCCTGTGGATGAAGACTAGCGGGGGATTACGGGGCTCCTACGAGCAGTACTTC CASSLWMKTSGGLRGSYEQYF
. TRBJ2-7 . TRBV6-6 TGTGCCAGCAGTTACCAGGATTCCTACGAGCAGTACTTC CASSYQDSYEQYF
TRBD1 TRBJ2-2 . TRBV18 TGTGCCAGCTCAAGGACAGGGCTCTGGAACACCGGGGAGCTGTTTTTT CASSRTGLWNTGELFF
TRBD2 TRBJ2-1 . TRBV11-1 TGTGCCAGCAGCTTCCCTGGACTAGCGGGAGGTGAGCAGTTCTTC CASSFPGLAGGEQFF
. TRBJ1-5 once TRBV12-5 TGTGCTAGTGGTTTGTGGGCGGCACAAAATCAGCCCCAGCATTTT CASGLWAAQNQPQHF